This T cell receptor (beta chain) came from a study of cytomegalovirus exposure and HLA in healthy donors. For the study at large: Ancestry clustering placed 70% to 90% of 350 to 500 genotyped donors in the Caucasian-associated cluster.

Study findings and constraints: Sequencing depth across donors, presence/absence analyses assumed, was roughly uniform.

A remark on this clone: Its target is not known.

This CDR3 spans 14 amino acids. Per the germline V gene, CDR1 is WSHSY and CDR2 is SAAADI. Losses at the gene ends were 8 bases for V and 4 bases for J; bases not matched to a gene: 5. The PCR used 60 Vbeta and 13 Jbeta primers. Only in-frame clones appear in the TCRdb table, and some are missing; sequencing was by immunoSEQ multiplex PCR. The sample has under 150,000 clones, under 90% seen once; the top ten hold 2% to 3%. Sequenced input: PBMCs. This TCR was recovered from a male donor in good health and CMV-seronegative. This chain joins TRBV10-2 and TRBJ2-1, with TRBD2 matching over 10 bases. The CDR3 nucleotides are TGCGCCAGCGCTATAGCGGGAGGATACAATGAGCAGTTCTTC. Translation gives CASAIAGGYNEQFF.